This entry lists 29 T cell receptor beta chains sequenced from one sample in a study of blood T cell repertoires in COVID-19. Using immunoSEQ multiplex PCR, the repertoire was profiled, and TCRdb retains in-frame clones only, with some absent. Here the sample spans fewer than 110,000 clones, 88% being singletons. Sequenced material: peripheral blood. The receptors here all came from a human donor in a cohort sampled during active COVID-19.

V gene TRBV7-3 combines with J gene TRBJ1-1; no clear D. CDR3 length equals 14 residues. The ends were cut back, 5 bases at V and 6 bases at J, with 16 bases in the middle. Germline assignment: CDR1 SGHTA and CDR2 FQGTGA. Here the CDR3 DNA reads TGTGCCAGCAGCCCCCGGGAGGCCCAGTCTGAAGCTTTCTTT. It encodes CASSPREAQSEAFF.

The chain couples TRBV5-1 to TRBJ1-2; 7 bases fit TRBD1. The V gene's germline CDR1 is SGHRS and CDR2 YFSETQ. The CDR3 extends over 13 amino acids. Unmatched junction bases numbered 8, after V lost 4 bases and J lost 8 bases. The chain's CDR3 is CASSNTGVKGYTF. CDR3 coding DNA: TGCGCCAGCAGCAACACAGGGGTGAAGGGCTACACCTTC. The entire variable domain, with the rest obtained from reference TRBV5-1 and TRBJ1-2, is as follows: KAGVTQTPRYLIKTRGQQVTLSCSPISGHRSVSWYQQTPGQGLQFLFEYFSETQRNKGNFPGRFSGRQFSNSRSEMNVSTLELGDSALYLCASSNTGVKGYTFGSGTRLTVV.

The gene calls are TRBV11-2 and TRBJ1-3, with D possibly TRBD1 on 6 matching bases. Germline lookup yields CDR1 SGHAT and CDR2 FQNNGV. This CDR3 contains 14 residues. V was clipped by 5 bases and J by 4 bases, with 12 bases between them. CDR3 in DNA: TGTGCCAGCAGCATTCGACAGGTGGGAAACACCATATATTTT. Translated: CASSIRQVGNTIYF.

As regards this clone: Other DNA sequences of this sample code for an identical CDR3. V and J are TRBV7-2 and TRBJ2-1; 7 nucleotides align to TRBD2. The CDR3 consists of 16 residues. Germline values: CDR1 SGHTA, CDR2 FQGNSA. V gave up 1 base and J gave up 4 bases; unmatched junction bases: 7. The CDR3 loop is CASSLVASGTYNEQFF. The CDR3 DNA is TGTGCCAGCAGCTTAGTAGCTAGCGGAACTTACAATGAGCAGTTCTTC.

This chain joins TRBV27 and TRBJ2-7; D possibly corresponds to TRBD2 (6 bases). This CDR3 spans 13 amino acids. Looked up from germline, CDR1 is MNHEY and CDR2 is SMNVEV (reference sequence). The V gene lost 3 bases and the J gene lost 3 bases, with 9 bases spanning the gap. CDR3 sequence: CASSFRDFYEQYF. The CDR3 DNA reads as TGTGCCAGCAGTTTTCGGGACTTCTACGAGCAGTACTTC.

The rearrangement uses TRBV12-3 or TRBV12-4 and TRBJ1-3; TRBD1 agrees at 7 bases. The CDR3 is made up of 13 amino acids. Germline trimming cut 6 bases from V and 4 bases from J; bases unmatched to any gene: 3. Here the CDR3 reads CASRDRFGNTIYF. CDR3 sequence (DNA): TGTGCCAGCAGGGACAGGTTCGGAAACACCATATATTTT.

This clone turned up a few times. This chain uses TRBV18 with TRBJ1-1, with D possibly matching TRBD1 (6 bases). The CDR3 sequence is 15 residues long. V was clipped by 2 bases and J by 4 bases, with 14 bases between them. Germline CDR1 and CDR2: KGHSH and LQKENI. CDR3 protein: CASSPGGGEITEAFF. CDR3 sequence (DNA): TGTGCCAGCTCACCAGGGGGCGGAGAGATCACTGAAGCTTTCTTT.

The chain links TRBV3-1 (or the pseudogene TRBV3-2) to TRBJ1-4, with a weak D call TRBD1 (5 bases). Trimming cost V 4 bases and J 8 bases, with 17 bases left between them. The germline gives CDR1 LGHDT, CDR2 YNNKEL (reference sequence). CDR3 length equals 15 residues. In DNA form, the CDR3 reads TGTGCCAGCAGCCCCCGACAGTTCTTATACGAAAAACTGTTTTTT. Protein sequence: CASSPRQFLYEKLFF.

This chain joins TRBV30 and TRBJ2-7; 7 positions match TRBD2. CDR1 is GTSNPN and CDR2 is SVGIG in the germline V gene (reference sequence). Trimming took 0 bases from V and 5 from J; bases not matched to a gene: 7. The CDR3 runs 14 residues. CDR3 region: CAWSVEGGPHEQYF. In nucleotides, the CDR3 is TGTGCCTGGAGTGTTGAGGGAGGGCCCCACGAGCAGTACTTC.

By frequency in the sample, this clone is medium-sized. The chain has TRBV28 and TRBJ2-7, with D unclear. The CDR3 is made up of 13 amino acids. Germline V lookup: CDR1 MDHEN, CDR2 SYDVKM. Trimming pared 10 bases from V and 5 bases from J, leaving 18 bases between. CDR3 residues: CAIRPVRLDEQYF. CDR3 in DNA: TGTGCCATCAGACCAGTCAGGCTCGACGAGCAGTACTTC.

The DNA of the CDR3 is TGTGCCAGTAAGTTCCTGGCAGGATCGGCCGAGCAGTACTTC. As protein: CASKFLAGSAEQYF. The chain is built from TRBV19 and TRBJ2-7, with no clear D. Trimming pared 7 bases from V and 6 bases from J, leaving 19 bases between. Germline assignment: CDR1 LNHDA and CDR2 SQIVND (reference sequence). The CDR3 contains 14 residues.

The chain is built from TRBV18 and TRBJ2-7; maybe TRBD2 (6 bases). Trimming cost V 6 bases and J 3 bases, with 18 bases left between them. The CDR3 has 15 amino acids. Looked up from germline, CDR1 is KGHSH and CDR2 is LQKENI. CDR3 DNA: TGTGCCAGCTCTCTTTACGGGGGAAACCGCTACGAGCAGTACTTC. It codes for CASSLYGGNRYEQYF.

J is TRBJ1-1 and V is TRBV6-1, with 7 positions matching TRBD1. Losses at the gene ends were 4 bases for V and 1 base for J; bases not matched to a gene: 9. Germline CDR1 MNHNS, CDR2 SASEGT. The CDR3 loop spans 16 amino acids. CDR3 loop: CASSGRGGRQNTEAFF. The DNA for the CDR3 is TGTGCCAGCAGTGGACGAGGGGGCAGACAGAACACTGAAGCTTTCTTT.

This clone was observed once. V is TRBV5-1 and J is TRBJ1-2; 10 nucleotides agree with TRBD1. V lost 1 base and J lost 3; bases outside the gene matches: 9. The CDR3 covers 17 residues. Germline V gives CDR1 SGHRS, CDR2 YFSETQ. The CDR3 is CASSLLPGQGSYYGYTF. The CDR3 nucleotides are TGCGCCAGCAGCTTGTTACCGGGACAGGGGTCTTACTATGGCTACACCTTC.

This chain connects TRBV29-1 to TRBJ2-7; 11 positions agree with TRBD1. The CDR3 consists of 12 residues. Germline CDR1 SQVTM, CDR2 ANQGSEA. The ends lost 6 bases at V and 6 bases at J; junction bases unmatched: 4. CDR3 sequence: CSVAGTGGEQYF. CDR3 nucleotides: TGCAGCGTGGCCGGGACAGGGGGCGAGCAGTACTTC.

V usage is TRBV7-9 and J usage is TRBJ1-2; TRBD1 matches at 7 bases. J gave up 4 bases and V 2 bases, and 7 bases lay outside the gene matches. This CDR3 has 15 amino acids. Per the germline V gene, CDR1 is SEHNR and CDR2 is FQNEAQ (reference sequence). The CDR3 region is CASSLSTGEFYGYTF. In nucleotides, the CDR3 is TGTGCCAGCAGCTTAAGTACAGGGGAGTTCTATGGCTACACCTTC.

CDR3 region: CASTRQSNQPQHF. The CDR3, as DNA: TGTGCCAGCACCCGACAAAGCAATCAGCCCCAGCATTTT. V is TRBV2 and J is TRBJ1-5; D ambiguous. The CDR3 runs to 13 residues. V was trimmed by 7 bases and J by 1 base, leaving 8 bases between them. Germline V gene lookup returns CDR1 SNHLY and CDR2 FYNNEI. The full variable domain, in which reference TRBV2 and TRBJ1-5 provide the parts outside the CDR3, is EPEVTQTPSHQVTQMGQEVILRCVPISNHLYFYWYRQILGQKVEFLVSFYNNEISEKSEIFDDQFSVERPDGSNFTLKIRSTKLEDSAMYFCASTRQSNQPQHFGDGTRLSIL.

This clone was found a few times. V usage is TRBV25-1 and J usage is TRBJ2-1, with 10 bases matching TRBD2. The CDR3 consists of 14 residues. Germline values: CDR1 MGHDK, CDR2 SYGVNS. J gave up 9 bases and V 2 bases, and 4 bases lay outside the gene matches. The CDR3 DNA is TGTGCCAGCAGTGAAAGCGGGAGGGCCGTTGAGCAGTTCTTC. This encodes CASSESGRAVEQFF.

The rearrangement joins TRBV20-1 to TRBJ2-7, with D possibly being TRBD2 (5 bases). Germline CDR1 DFQATT, CDR2 SNEGSKA (reference sequence). The CDR3 sequence is 10 residues long. Trimming stripped 5 bases from V and 9 bases from J, with 11 bases between. The CDR3 is CSAGSVRQYF. CDR3 sequence (DNA): TGCAGTGCTGGGAGTGTACGGCAGTACTTC.

The CDR3 loop is CASSPWGTEWQYF. DNA of the CDR3: TGTGCCAGCAGTCCTTGGGGCACAGAGTGGCAGTACTTC. The V gene is TRBV11-2, the J gene TRBJ2-7; a weak D match, TRBD1 (5 bases). The V gene lost 6 bases and the J gene lost 9 bases, with 18 bases spanning the gap. There are 13 residues in the CDR3. From germline, CDR1 is SGHAT and CDR2 FQNNGV.

The chain carries TRBV18 and TRBJ2-7; D not certain. The CDR3 length is 14 residues. Germline V gene sequence: CDR1 KGHSH, CDR2 LQKENI. V gave up 6 bases and J gave up 3 bases, with 15 bases separating them. The CDR3: CASSPDSLSYEQYF. The CDR3 DNA reads TGTGCCAGCTCCCCAGATAGTCTAAGCTACGAGCAGTACTTC. The variable domain in full, completed from reference TRBV18 and TRBJ2-7, reads NAGVMQNPRHLVRRRGQEARLRCSPMKGHSHVYWYRQLPEEGLKFMVYLQKENIIDESGMPKERFSAEFPKEGPSILRIQQVVRGDSAAYFCASSPDSLSYEQYFGPGTRLTVT.

The gene calls are TRBV9 and TRBJ1-4; 7 nucleotides align to TRBD1. The V gene's germline CDR1 is SGDLS and CDR2 YYNGEE. The CDR3 sequence is 15 residues long. Trimming cost V 4 bases and J 5 bases; bases outside gene matches: 8. The CDR3 is CASSSTGQPNEKLFF. CDR3 bases: TGTGCCAGCAGCTCAACGGGACAGCCGAATGAAAAACTGTTTTTT. Combining the CDR3 with reference TRBV9 and TRBJ1-4 gives the whole variable domain DSGVTQTPKHLITATGQRVTLRCSPRSGDLSVYWYQQSLDQGLQFLIQYYNGEERAKGNILERFSAQQFPDLHSELNLSSLELGDSALYFCASSSTGQPNEKLFFGSGTQLSVL.

This chain connects TRBV5-5 to TRBJ2-5, with TRBD1 matching 8 bases. Unmatched junction bases numbered 5, after V lost 1 base and J lost 3 bases. The CDR3 is 15 amino acids. Germline CDR1 SGHKS, CDR2 YYEKEE (reference sequence). CDR3 in amino acids: CASSLPGTGEETQYF. CDR3 DNA sequence: TGTGCCAGCAGCTTGCCTGGGACAGGTGAAGAGACCCAGTACTTC.

The J gene is TRBJ1-1, the V gene TRBV3-1 (or the pseudogene TRBV3-2), with no clear D. The CDR3 extends over 14 amino acids. Germline V lookup: CDR1 LGHDT, CDR2 YNNKEL (reference sequence). V lost 0 bases and J 0 bases, leaving 5 bases between the germline ends. CDR3 nucleotides: TGTGCCAGCAGCCAAGATCGGGTGAACACTGAAGCTTTCTTT. Its translation: CASSQDRVNTEAFF.

The gene calls are TRBV7-9 and TRBJ1-4; TRBD1 agrees at 8 bases. This CDR3 has 15 amino acids. Trimming at V came to 3 bases and at J to 6 bases, leaving 6 bases not matched to a gene. Germline V lookup: CDR1 SEHNR, CDR2 FQNEAQ (reference sequence). The CDR3 DNA sequence: TGTGCCAGCAGCTTGACAGGGGCTCGGGATGAAAAACTGTTTTTT. It is translated as CASSLTGARDEKLFF.

The V and J genes are TRBV27 and TRBJ2-5; TRBD2 matches at 7 bases. The V and J ends lost 5 bases and 4 bases, in that order; junction bases with no gene match: 4. This CDR3 spans 13 amino acids. Germline CDR1 is MNHEY and CDR2 is SMNVEV (reference sequence). The CDR3 DNA reads as TGTGCCAGCAGTGGACTAGTGCGAGAGACCCAGTACTTC. Protein: CASSGLVRETQYF.

The rearrangement joins TRBV13 to TRBJ2-5; the D gene is possibly TRBD1 (5 bases). The CDR3 has 16 amino acids. Trimming stripped 2 bases from V and 2 bases from J, with 15 bases between. CDR1 is PRHDT, CDR2 FYEKMQ, per germline (reference sequence). For the CDR3, the DNA is TGTGCCAGCAGCTTACAGGGCCGTGCCGATCAAGAGACCCAGTACTTC. Encoded protein: CASSLQGRADQETQYF.

The chain joins TRBV7-8 to TRBJ2-7, with TRBD2 matching 10 bases. The germline CDR1 and CDR2 sequences are SGHVS and FQNEAQ. J lost 6 bases, V lost 8 bases, and 4 bases had no gene match. The CDR3 sequence is 12 residues long. This chain's CDR3 is CASGAGGIEQYF. For the CDR3, the DNA is TGTGCCAGCGGAGCGGGGGGGATCGAGCAGTACTTC.

This clone appeared once. An end of the junction differs from the germline gene, which may be a read error. This sequence joins TRBV30 and TRBJ2-7; 9 nucleotides line up with TRBD1. Germline values: CDR1 GTSNPN, CDR2 SVGIG (reference sequence). This CDR3 comprises 15 residues. The CDR3 nucleotides read TGTGCCTGGAAAGGTCGGACAGGGGTCTCCGACGAGCAGTACTTC. Amino acid sequence: CAWKGRTGVSDEQYF.